These T cell receptor beta chains were read from a single sample in a study of T cell repertoires in cytomegalovirus infection. Via MiXCR, TCRdb re-called the reads, giving one row per CDR3 protein. The data show 480,000 or so distinct CDR3 sequences, with around 11% seen just once and roughly 10% held by the top ten. Source material: PBMCs. The receptors here all came from a human donor in good health (CMV status not recorded). Some clones in this sample may be carry-over from other donors' samples. The CDR3 runs from the conserved cysteine through the conserved F or W. A D gene is named only where the DNA matches it firmly. Rows may omit the clone size; those that give it use once, few, many or a size class.

>TRBJ2-2|-|-|TRBV16
TGTGCCAGCAGCCAATTGAGTTTTGACACCGGGGAGCTGTTTTTT
CASSQLSFDTGELFF
>TRBJ2-3|TRBD2|many|TRBV6-2/TRBV6-3
TGTGCCAGCAGTTCAGGGCTAGCGGGAGGCAATACGCAGTATTTT
CASSSGLAGGNTQYF
>TRBJ2-3|TRBD2|many|TRBV7-9
TGTGCCAGCAGCCCGGACCTGAGTTCTCGGGCGGGAGCCGGCACAGATACGCAGTATTTT
CASSPDLSSRAGAGTDTQYF
>TRBJ2-4|-|many|TRBV24-1
TGTGCCACCAGTGACCCTAAGCGGGCACGAGAAAACATTCAGTACTTC
CATSDPKRARENIQYF
>TRBJ2-7|-|many|TRBV20-1
TGCAGTGCTAGAGCTGAGGGGTCCTACGAGCAGTACTTC
CSARAEGSYEQYF
>TRBJ1-4|-|many|TRBV6-1
TGTGCCAGCAGGGAAGACAGTGCAACTAATGAAAAACTGTTTTTT
CASREDSATNEKLFF
>TRBJ2-1|TRBD1|many|TRBV7-3
TGTGCCAGCAGCTTAGGGGGACAGGGAAGCTCCTACAATGAGCAGTTCTTC
CASSLGGQGSSYNEQFF
>TRBJ2-4|-|-|TRBV3-1
TGTGTCAGCAGCTCCCCAGGGGCGGAAAACATTCAGTACTTC
CVSSSPGAENIQYF
>TRBJ1-2|-|-|TRBV20-1
TGCAGTGCTAGAGACGATCTCGGGGGGGACAACTATGGCTACACCTTC
CSARDDLGGDNYGYTF
>TRBJ2-5|-|many|TRBV6-6
TGTGCCAGCAGTAGGGGGGGGACAGTGGAGACCCAGTACTTC
CASSRGGTVETQYF
>TRBJ2-1|TRBD2|many|TRBV12-3/TRBV12-4
TGTGCCAGCAGCAGCGGGGAACCATACAATGAGCAGTTCTTC
CASSSGEPYNEQFF
>TRBJ2-2|-|few|TRBV30
TGTGCCTGGATTCAAGAGGGGGAGCTGTTTTTT
CAWIQEGELFF
>TRBJ2-2|-|-|TRBV2
TGTGCCAGCATGTGGGACGGCACCGGGGAGCTGTTTTTT
CASMWDGTGELFF
>TRBJ2-2|-|-|TRBV6-5
TGTGCCAGCAGTTACGGACAGACCCTGAACACCGGGGAGCTGTTTTTT
CASSYGQTLNTGELFF
>TRBJ2-3|-|-|TRBV6-6
TGTGCCAGCAGTTCCGGACGAGGCACAGATACGCAGTATTTT
CASSSGRGTDTQYF
>TRBJ2-7|-|many|TRBV19
TGTGCCAGTAGTATCCAGACAGCCTACGAGCAGTACTTC
CASSIQTAYEQYF
>TRBJ2-5|-|many|TRBV11-2
TGTGCCAGCAGCTTAGTCCCAGGAGGAGAGACCCAGTACTTC
CASSLVPGGETQYF
>TRBJ2-7|TRBD2|many|TRBV2
TGTGCCAGCAGTGAAGCGGAAGGGGTAGCGGGAGTGCCCTACGAGCAGTACTTC
CASSEAEGVAGVPYEQYF
>TRBJ2-2|-|few|TRBV18
TGTGCCAGCTCACCAATTCTTCGGGGGGCGAAGGCCGGGGAGCTGTTTTTT
CASSPILRGAKAGELFF
>TRBJ2-5|-|many|TRBV30
TGTGCCTGGAAAAGAGAGACCCAGTACTTC
CAWKRETQYF
>TRBJ2-1|-|few|TRBV2
TGTGCCAGCAGGGCGGGTCTTAGAAACAGGGAGCAGTTCTTC
CASRAGLRNREQFF
>TRBJ1-4|-|few|TRBV7-6
TGTGCCAGCAGCTCATTCGCGGTGGAAAAACTGTTTTTT
CASSSFAVEKLFF
>TRBJ2-7|-|many|TRBV6-1
TGTGCCAGCAAGGGGAGCTCCTACGAGCAGTACTTC
CASKGSSYEQYF
>TRBJ2-1|-|few|TRBV18
TGTGCCAGCTCACCACCCGGGGGAGGCTACAATGAGCAGTTCTTC
CASSPPGGGYNEQFF
>TRBJ2-3|TRBD1|many|TRBV7-8
TGTGCCAGCAGCTTCCAGACAGGGGGTGTTTCAGATACGCAGTATTTT
CASSFQTGGVSDTQYF
>TRBJ1-1|TRBD1|-|TRBV12-3/TRBV12-4
TGTGCCAGCAGTGGACAGGGGATGGGGACTGAAGCTTTCTTT
CASSGQGMGTEAFF
>TRBJ2-7|-|many|TRBV12-5
TGTGCTAGTGGTTCATCACAGAGCGAGCAGTACTTC
CASGSSQSEQYF
>TRBJ1-5|-|few|TRBV18
TGTGCCAGCTCACCACAGGCAGCTCTTCATCAGCCCCAGCATTTT
CASSPQAALHQPQHF
>TRBJ2-2|-|few|TRBV9
TGTGCCAGCAGCGTAGATCGGGAGCTGTTTTTT
CASSVDRELFF
>TRBJ2-1|-|many|TRBV4-2
TGTGCCAGCAGCCAAGTATGGGGTGCCATCAATGAGCAGTTCTTC
CASSQVWGAINEQFF
>TRBJ2-5|TRBD2|-|TRBV5-1
TGCGCCAGCAGCCCGTTGTCCGGGAGGGGAGAGACCCAGTACTTC
CASSPLSGRGETQYF
>TRBJ2-2|TRBD2|many|TRBV6-5
TGTGCCAGCAGTTACTCTGGCGGGAGGGTCACCGGGGAGCTGTTTTTT
CASSYSGGRVTGELFF
>TRBJ2-3|-|-|TRBV5-1
TGCGCCAGCAGCTTGAGCCTCCAGGATACGCAGTATTTT
CASSLSLQDTQYF
>TRBJ2-6|-|many|TRBV2
TGTGCCAGCAGCTCAGACACGGTCTCTGGGGCCAACGTCCTGACTTTC
CASSSDTVSGANVLTF
>TRBJ2-7|TRBD2|many|TRBV11-2
TGTGCCAGCAGGGGGGGAGGGGACTACGAGCAGTACTTC
CASRGGGDYEQYF
>TRBJ1-2|-|-|TRBV4-2
TGTGCCAGCAGCCTCCCACTGGGGAACTATGGCTACACCTTC
CASSLPLGNYGYTF
>TRBJ2-7|-|-|TRBV29-1
TGCAGCGTTGACGGAGGGGAGGAGTACGAGCAGTACTTC
CSVDGGEEYEQYF
>TRBJ2-1|-|few|TRBV9
TGTGCCAGCAGTCGGAGGGTTTCTTCCTACAATGAGCAGTTCTTC
CASSRRVSSYNEQFF
>TRBJ1-1|TRBD1|-|TRBV18
TGTGCCAGCTCCCAAGGACAGGGGTATGACACTGAAGCTTTCTTT
CASSQGQGYDTEAFF
>TRBJ2-3|-|many|TRBV7-9
TGTGCCAGCAGCCCCTCGCGGGGGCTCGCAGATACGCAGTATTTT
CASSPSRGLADTQYF
>TRBJ1-5|TRBD1|many|TRBV20-1
TGCAGTGCTAGAGAGACAGGGGATCAGCCCCAGCATTTT
CSARETGDQPQHF
>TRBJ2-1|-|many|TRBV20-1
TGCAGTTCAACGATGGCAGGGACCAGCTCCTACAATGAGCAGTTCTTC
CSSTMAGTSSYNEQFF
>TRBJ1-1|-|-|TRBV25-1
TGTGCCAGCGCGTGGTCAGGGCGTAAAGGAGAGTCTGAAGCTTTCTTT
CASAWSGRKGESEAFF
>TRBJ1-1|-|many|TRBV7-9
TGTGCCAGCAGACGTGACCAGACTGAAGCTTTCTTT
CASRRDQTEAFF
>TRBJ1-4|TRBD1|many|TRBV6-1
TGTGCCAGCAATCGACAGGGGGTACATGAAAAACTGTTTTTT
CASNRQGVHEKLFF
>TRBJ2-3|-|many|TRBV20-1
TGCAGTGCTAGAGACTCGGGACGGATCGCAGATACGCAGTATTTT
CSARDSGRIADTQYF
>TRBJ1-3|-|many|TRBV7-9
TGTGCCAGCGGCCCAAACGGAAACACCATATATTTT
CASGPNGNTIYF
>TRBJ2-3|-|few|TRBV28
TGTGCCAGCCGGACCTCAATCCCCCCGCGGAGGAGCACAGATACGCAGTATTTT
CASRTSIPPRRSTDTQYF
>TRBJ1-1|-|many|TRBV27
TGTGCCAGCAGTTCCCTGTACGCGGGAAGGGGAATGAACACTGAAGCTTTCTTT
CASSSLYAGRGMNTEAFF
>TRBJ2-1|-|many|TRBV7-8
TGTGCCAGCTCGCAGCGGTCCTACAATGAGCAGTTCTTC
CASSQRSYNEQFF
>TRBJ2-1|TRBD1|many|TRBV7-8
TGTGCCAGCAGCTTAGACAGGGGTGGTTTGGGTGAGCAGTTCTTC
CASSLDRGGLGEQFF
>TRBJ2-2|TRBD2|-|TRBV9
TGTGCCAGCAGAGGAGGCGGGGGGCGCACCGGGGAGCTGTTTTTT
CASRGGGGRTGELFF
>TRBJ2-7|-|few|TRBV20-1
TGCAGTGCTAGAGAGGGGCCGAGGGGGGGGTTCTCCTACGAGCAGTACTTC
CSAREGPRGGFSYEQYF